Listed below are T cell receptor beta chains from one sample, sequenced in a study of blood T cell repertoires in COVID-19. Libraries were prepared by immunoSEQ multiplex PCR; TCRdb keeps only in-frame clonotypes and omits some of them. The sample consists of 110,000 or so clones, 81% of them appearing once. Sequencing was done on a sample of peripheral blood. The receptors stem from a woman in her 70s with acute or convalescent COVID-19. Both conserved end residues are part of each CDR3. The D gene is left open where the match is weak. The size field is filled for only some rows; it gives once, few, many or a size class.

size	V	D	J	CDR3	DNA
.	TRBV7-9	.	TRBJ2-5	CASSLVGPQETQYF	TGTGCCAGCAGCTTAGTTGGGCCACAAGAGACCCAGTACTTC
few	TRBV5-4	.	TRBJ2-7	CASSLPQGYEQYF	TGTGCCAGCAGCTTGCCGCAGGGCTACGAGCAGTACTTC
.	TRBV19	.	TRBJ2-7	CASSISGESYEQYF	TGTGCCAGTAGTATTTCAGGGGAAAGCTACGAGCAGTACTTC
.	TRBV7-9	.	TRBJ1-1	CASSFLPTEAFF	TGTGCCAGCAGCTTTCTTCCCACTGAAGCTTTCTTT
.	TRBV7-2	TRBD2	TRBJ2-2	CASSYSGGAPGELFF	TGTGCCAGCAGCTATAGCGGGGGGGCCCCCGGGGAGCTGTTTTTT
.	TRBV5-4	.	TRBJ1-1	CASSLARGQNTEAFF	TGTGCCAGCAGCTTGGCCCGCGGGCAGAACACTGAAGCTTTCTTT
few	TRBV6-1	TRBD1	TRBJ1-6	CASSEDVGQGNSPLHF	TGTGCCAGCAGTGAAGATGTGGGACAGGGCAATTCACCCCTCCACTTT
.	TRBV9	.	TRBJ2-2	CASSSQNTGELFF	TGTGCCAGCAGCTCCCAGAACACCGGGGAGCTGTTTTTT
.	TRBV11-3	TRBD1	TRBJ2-1	CASSLAGGEYNEQFF	TGTGCCAGCAGCTTAGCAGGGGGCGAGTACAATGAGCAGTTCTTC
.	TRBV19	.	TRBJ2-1	CACGTVRNEQFF	TGTGCCTGCGGGACTGTAAGAAATGAGCAGTTCTTC
.	TRBV19	.	TRBJ1-2	CASSIEWGRDYGYTF	TGTGCCAGTAGTATAGAGTGGGGCCGTGACTATGGCTACACCTTC
.	TRBV6-6	.	TRBJ2-5	CASSYSGGRRETQYF	TGTGCCAGCAGTTACTCGGGGGGGCGCAGGGAGACCCAGTACTTC
.	TRBV4-1	TRBD1	TRBJ1-4	CASSQGPAQGALREKLFF	TGCGCCAGCAGCCAAGGACCGGCCCAGGGGGCGCTGAGGGAAAAACTGTTTTTT
few	TRBV10-3	TRBD1	TRBJ1-5	CAISESGGGQDNQPQHF	TGTGCCATCAGTGAGTCGGGGGGAGGACAGGACAATCAGCCCCAGCATTTT
.	TRBV5-6	.	TRBJ1-4	CASSDLRGSTNEKLFF	TGTGCCAGCAGCGACCTAAGGGGTTCAACTAATGAAAAACTGTTTTTT
.	TRBV30	TRBD2	TRBJ2-7	CAWSRLAGVREQYF	TGTGCCTGGAGTCGACTAGCGGGAGTACGGGAGCAGTACTTC
.	TRBV7-2	TRBD1	TRBJ2-2	CASSPGTGASGELFF	TGTGCCAGCAGCCCCGGGACAGGGGCTTCCGGGGAGCTGTTTTTT
.	TRBV30	TRBD1	TRBJ1-5	CAWGTGNQPQHF	TGTGCCTGGGGGACAGGCAATCAGCCCCAGCATTTT